The present TCR beta chain was sequenced within a study of blood T cell repertoires in COVID-19 (TCRdb year 2020). Regarding the complete study: Collaborator samples came from the United States, Italy and Spain and covered acute and convalescent phases of COVID-19. The material from the prospective study consisted of cDNA or gDNA derived from T cells, B-cell-depleted T cells, or PBMCs. Subjects who had been exposed to COVID-19, were actively infected with it, or had recovered from it provided the deeply sampled blood TCRbeta repertoires that made up the dataset. The repertoires were made available in a free public database intended to serve as a resource for research on the immune response to SARS-CoV-2. The samples were drawn from the first 160 participants of the ongoing ImmuneRACE study and from about 1,200 subjects provided by 6 global collaborators. Sample metadata almost always included a de-identified subject ID, COVID-19 status, age in years and sex. HLA class I and class II types, where available, came from metadata supplied by the sample provider rather than from assay-based typing. The paper's findings and limits, for the study overall: The quantity of clinical and demographic metadata differed by source and by participant and was supplied without curation.

As encoded in the germline V gene, CDR1 is SGHTS while CDR2 is YDEGEE. From the cysteine through the phenylalanine, the CDR3 covers 15 amino acids. CDR3 DNA only is kept here, 45 bases in frame from base 1. At the junction V is shortened by 7 bases and J by 7 bases, with 24 bases in between. As for this clone: This clone's antigen is unknown. No quality values exist for individual bases; no much larger clone is one base distant.

At one collaborating source in Seattle, patients were enrolled during active infection and were followed longitudinally through the course of disease. The collaborating institutions used their own protocols to collect whole blood in K2EDTA tubes. For TCRbeta analysis, collaborators shipped samples in one of three forms: frozen whole blood, isolated PBMCs, or DNA extracted from either of those sample types. TCRbeta CDR3 regions were amplified from genomic DNA by means of the immunoSEQ Assay, a bias-controlled multiplex PCR. In the authors' own workflow: The number of nucleated cells in each sample was estimated by amplification of reference gene primers within the assay. To quantify the absolute abundance of each unique TCRbeta CDR3 rearrangement, sequence reads were collapsed and filtered. Productive Simpson clonality was computed per sample as the square root of Simpson's diversity index over productive rearrangements. In its TCRdb copy, this immuneACCESS table keeps in-frame sequences only and misses some clones. Where compared with another copy, unresolved V genes explain less than half of these, and the others have no known cause. Clone size and the V and J calls come from that table; the DNA yielded D and trimming. Recorded for this sample are fewer than 200,000 clones; 80% to 90% of them occurred a single time. The ten biggest clones cover around 2.7% of the sample.

The sequence derives from a woman of 80 years or more with COVID-19, enrolled during active disease. The sequencing input was peripheral blood. The chain couples TRBV5-8 to TRBJ2-7; the D gene is perhaps TRBD2, on 5 matching bases. The CDR3 reads CASSTPWPSSREQYF. DNA sequence: TGTGCCAGCTCCACCCCCTGGCCTAGCTCGCGTGAGCAGTACTTC.